A single T cell receptor beta chain is shown here with its context. Its matching antigen is unknown. The data belong to a study of cytomegalovirus exposure and HLA in healthy donors. Across the study: Earlier, some 170 million T cells were analyzed, and about 100 million unique TCR beta sequences were found among them. Study-wide results and limits: Clonal expansion, a later analysis showed, was greater in HLA-associated TCR beta chains than in equally common others. Roughly 170 TCR beta chains were listed as cytomegalovirus-associated. Analyzed later, association rates of TCRs varied across HLA loci, with DRB1 most and HLA-C fewest.

PCR was performed using 60 Vbeta and 13 Jbeta primers. Clones were sequenced by immunoSEQ multiplex PCR, and TCRdb holds only the in-frame ones, with some missing. This table holds 150,000 or so clones, just under 80% found once. This CDR3 is built from 16 residues. CDR1 is SGHTA and CDR2 is FQGNSA in the germline V gene. V lost 4 bases and J lost 0, with 14 bases in between. The gene calls are TRBV7-2 and TRBJ2-3; D remains unclear. The sequenced sample was PBMCs. This TCR derives from a man aged 18 to 35 in good health and CMV-seropositive. CDR3 coding DNA: TGTGCCAGCAGCTCAGGAACTGGTTCTAGCACAGATACGCAGTATTTT. Translation: CASSSGTGSSTDTQYF.